What follows are 26 T cell receptor beta chains derived from one specimen sequenced in a study of cytomegalovirus exposure and HLA in healthy donors. The data were produced by immunoSEQ multiplex PCR, yet TCRdb's version contains in-frame clones alone and is incomplete. Of some 270,000 clones listed, 65% to 90% are singletons. The sample taken for sequencing was PBMCs. All receptors derive from a woman between 18 and 29 years old in good health and CMV-seronegative.

The chain recombines TRBV4-3 with TRBJ2-7, with a possible D match to TRBD2 (6 bases). Germline V gene sequence: CDR1 LGHNA, CDR2 YSLEER. Trimming left V 0 bases short and J 0 bases short, with 9 bases between. This CDR3 has 15 residues. DNA for the CDR3: TGCGCCAGCAGCCAAGATCTGGGGGGCTCCTACGAGCAGTACTTC. This gives the protein CASSQDLGGSYEQYF.

V and J are TRBV27 and TRBJ1-4; 8 bases line up with TRBD1. Germline V gene lookup returns CDR1 MNHEY and CDR2 SMNVEV (reference sequence). V trimming: 5 bases; J trimming: 3 bases; junction bases outside the gene matches: 5. CDR3 size: 15 residues. CDR3 nucleotides: TGTGCCAGCAGTCCCGGACAGGGCCCTAATGAAAAACTGTTTTTT. This translates into CASSPGQGPNEKLFF.

Only one count was recorded for this clone. The CDR3 DNA reads as TGCGCCAGCAGCTGGCCCACCGGACAGGGGGTTTTCTATGGCTACACCTTC. Its translation: CASSWPTGQGVFYGYTF. The genes are TRBV5-1 and TRBJ1-2, with TRBD1 matching 10 bases. After removal of 3 bases from V and 4 bases from J, the junction contained 12 bases not matched to a gene. The CDR3 runs to 17 residues. The germline V gene has CDR1 SGHRS and CDR2 YFSETQ. Together with reference TRBV5-1 and TRBJ1-2, the CDR3 gives the full variable domain: KAGVTQTPRYLIKTRGQQVTLSCSPISGHRSVSWYQQTPGQGLQFLFEYFSETQRNKGNFPGRFSGRQFSNSRSEMNVSTLELGDSALYLCASSWPTGQGVFYGYTFGSGTRLTVV.

The gene calls are TRBV30 and TRBJ1-1; D is unclear. The CDR3 loop spans 13 amino acids. CDR1 is GTSNPN and CDR2 is SVGIG in the germline V gene (reference sequence). Trimming stripped 2 bases from V and 1 base from J, with 8 bases between. CDR3 in amino acids: CAWSPHQNTEAFF. CDR3 nucleotides: TGTGCCTGGAGTCCACACCAGAACACTGAAGCTTTCTTT.

This clone was observed at least ten times. The chain carries TRBV14 and TRBJ2-7; D might be TRBD1 (6 bases). The CDR3 runs to 15 residues. CDR1 is SGHDN and CDR2 is FVKESK in the germline V gene. Trimming pared 1 base from V and 2 bases from J, leaving 12 bases between. In DNA form, the CDR3 reads TGTGCCAGCAGCCAAGGATGGACAGCCCCCTACGAGCAGTACTTC. As protein: CASSQGWTAPYEQYF.

The V call is TRBV6-5, the J call TRBJ1-5; D perhaps matches TRBD1 (5 bases). Germline CDR1 reads MNHEY; CDR2 reads SVGAGI. This CDR3 region has 14 residues. With 2 bases removed from V and 0 bases from J, the gap between germline ends came to 5 bases. CDR3 amino acids: CASSYDSSNQPQHF. The CDR3 DNA sequence: TGTGCCAGCAGTTACGACAGTAGCAATCAGCCCCAGCATTTT.

This sequence joins TRBV11-3 and TRBJ1-2; D is unclear. Germline CDR1 and CDR2: SGHNT and YENEEA. The CDR3 sequence is 14 residues long. V gave up 0 bases and J gave up 0 bases, with 5 bases separating them. The CDR3 DNA sequence: TGTGCCAGCAGCTTAGAGTTCTCTAACTATGGCTACACCTTC. This sequence encodes CASSLEFSNYGYTF.

This chain links TRBV10-3 with TRBJ2-7; D is ambiguous. Germline CDR1 and CDR2: ENHRY and SYGVKD. This CDR3 has 11 residues. The V end lost 3 bases, the J end lost 13 bases, and 13 bases lay between the germline ends. CDR3 nucleotides: TGTGCCATCAGTGACCTTCTTGAGTTATACTTC. Protein product: CAISDLLELYF.

The chain carries TRBV14 and TRBJ2-7; 8 bases match TRBD1. The V and J ends lost 3 bases and 0 bases, in that order; junction bases with no gene match: 7. CDR1 and CDR2 from the germline V gene are SGHDN and FVKESK. The CDR3 has 16 amino acids. The CDR3 sequence is CASSQGRQGSSYEQYF. CDR3 DNA: TGTGCCAGCAGCCAGGGGAGACAGGGGAGCTCCTACGAGCAGTACTTC.

The chain joins TRBV4-1 to TRBJ2-2; 10 bases are shared with TRBD2. The junction had 10 bases not matched to a gene; V was cut back by 3 bases and J by 6 bases. Per the germline V gene, CDR1 is MGHRA and CDR2 is YSYEKL. The CDR3 sequence is 17 residues long. As DNA, the CDR3 is TGCGCCAGCAGCCATCCGGGGGCTAGCGGGGGCCCCGGGGAGCTGTTTTTT. Its protein product is CASSHPGASGGPGELFF.

The chain recombines TRBV18 with TRBJ2-1, with 11 bases lining up with TRBD1. Germline V gene data show CDR1 as KGHSH and CDR2 as LQKENI. The CDR3 loop spans 14 amino acids. J lost 10 bases, V lost 3 bases, and 5 bases had no gene match. CDR3 protein: CASSPWTGGEEQFF. The CDR3 DNA sequence: TGTGCCAGCTCACCTTGGACAGGGGGCGAAGAGCAGTTCTTC.

This clone was observed a handful of times. The CDR3 reads CASSESTGRSGELFF. For the CDR3, the DNA is TGCGCCAGCAGTGAGTCGACAGGGCGATCCGGGGAGCTGTTTTTT. The gene calls are TRBV10-1 and TRBJ2-2; 7 nucleotides align to TRBD1. Trimming removed 0 bases from V and 6 bases from J; junction bases left unmatched: 4. This CDR3 has 15 residues. Germline-derived CDR1 and CDR2 are WNHNN and SYGVQD (reference sequence).

This clone was detected once. The chain combines TRBV11-2 with TRBJ2-3; TRBD1 aligns across 10 bases. V was pared by 6 bases and J by 4 bases, with 16 bases of the junction left unmatched. The CDR3 runs 18 residues. Germline CDR1 is SGHAT and CDR2 is FQNNGV. CDR3 nucleotide sequence: TGTGCCAGCAGGCCACCTGGCCGAGACAGGGGGCATGCAGATACGCAGTATTTT. Translating gives CASRPPGRDRGHADTQYF. The variable domain in full, completed from reference TRBV11-2 and TRBJ2-3, reads EAGVAQSPRYKIIEKRQSVAFWCNPISGHATLYWYQQILGQGPKLLIQFQNNGVVDDSQLPKDRFSAERLKGVDSTLKIQPAKLEDSAVYLCASRPPGRDRGHADTQYFGPGTRLTVL.

The CDR3 nucleotides are TGCGCCAGCAGGGTGGGGACAGCCTCCTACGAGCAGTACTTC. Protein sequence: CASRVGTASYEQYF. V and J are TRBV10-2 and TRBJ2-7; 7 bases line up with TRBD1. J gave up 0 bases and V 6 bases, and 5 bases lay outside the gene matches. The CDR3 runs to 14 residues. CDR1 WSHSY and CDR2 SAAADI come from the germline V gene.

The rearrangement joins TRBV4-1 to TRBJ1-4, with D possibly TRBD1 on 5 matching bases. Germline-derived CDR1 and CDR2 are MGHRA and YSYEKL. The CDR3 consists of 14 residues. V was trimmed by 3 bases and J by 4 bases, leaving 9 bases between them. The CDR3 region has the DNA TGCGCCAGCAGCCATTGGGGGGTTAATGAAAAACTGTTTTTT. Translation: CASSHWGVNEKLFF.

This clone was picked up one time. CDR3 in amino acids: CASSQSGTANYGYTF. The CDR3 coding sequence is TGTGCCAGCAGCCAATCCGGGACAGCAAACTATGGCTACACCTTC. This chain joins TRBV14 and TRBJ1-2, with 7 bases identical to TRBD1. CDR1 and CDR2 (germline): SGHDN, FVKESK. This CDR3 contains 15 residues. V lost 2 bases and J lost 2; bases outside the gene matches: 5.

This clone was observed a single time. J is TRBJ2-7 and V is TRBV11-2; D perhaps matches TRBD1 (5 bases). Germline V gene data show CDR1 as SGHAT and CDR2 as FQNNGV. The CDR3 extends over 17 amino acids. The V end lost 0 bases, the J end lost 0 bases, and 15 bases lay between the germline ends. CDR3 sequence: CASSLDQGGMGSYEQYF. The CDR3 DNA sequence: TGTGCCAGCAGCTTAGATCAGGGTGGGATGGGCTCCTACGAGCAGTACTTC.

The CDR3 DNA follows: TGTGCCAGCAGCCAGGGGGCGGCGGACGAGCAGTACTTC. As protein: CASSQGAADEQYF. The rearrangement joins TRBV5-6 to TRBJ2-7, with 8 bases fitting TRBD1. The germline V gene has CDR1 SGHDT and CDR2 YYEEEE. CDR3 length: 13 residues. Germline trimming cut 4 bases from V and 5 bases from J; bases unmatched to any gene: 5.

This chain uses TRBV5-6 with TRBJ2-5; 7 bases map to TRBD1. The CDR3 runs 15 residues. Germline lookup yields CDR1 SGHDT and CDR2 YYEEEE. Trimming at V came to 4 bases and at J to 5 bases, leaving 11 bases not matched to a gene. This CDR3 is CASSPLGQGEETQYF. As DNA, the CDR3 is TGTGCCAGCAGCCCCCTCGGGCAGGGGGAGGAGACCCAGTACTTC.

This chain connects TRBV5-1 to TRBJ2-7; 10 nucleotides match TRBD1. Germline V lookup: CDR1 SGHRS, CDR2 YFSETQ. After removal of 3 bases from V and 8 bases from J, the junction contained 5 bases not matched to a gene. CDR3 length: 13 residues. The CDR3 bases are TGCGCCAGCAGCTCCGGGACAGGGGAAAAGCAGTACTTC. Translation gives CASSSGTGEKQYF.

The chain recombines TRBV2 with TRBJ1-1; perhaps TRBD1 as D (6 bases). The CDR3 sequence is 16 residues long. V was pared by 6 bases and J by 0 bases, with 17 bases between. Germline values: CDR1 SNHLY, CDR2 FYNNEI. The CDR3 here is CASSLEGVGLNTEAFF. As DNA, the CDR3 is TGTGCCAGCAGCCTCGAGGGGGTGGGGTTGAACACTGAAGCTTTCTTT.

This chain links TRBV28 with TRBJ1-1; 8 bases map to TRBD1. With V trimmed by 6 bases and J by 0 bases, 6 bases remained unmatched. This CDR3 spans 15 amino acids. Germline V gene lookup returns CDR1 MDHEN and CDR2 SYDVKM. The CDR3 protein is CASSRRQGMNTEAFF. The DNA of the CDR3 is TGTGCCAGCAGCCGCCGACAGGGGATGAACACTGAAGCTTTCTTT.

The chain is built from TRBV30 and TRBJ2-3; D is perhaps TRBD2 (6 bases). Germline CDR1 is GTSNPN and CDR2 is SVGIG (reference sequence). The CDR3 is made up of 14 amino acids. Trimming stripped 2 bases from V and 6 bases from J, with 15 bases between. CDR3 loop: CAWSRDSGADTQYF. CDR3 sequence (DNA): TGTGCCTGGAGTAGGGATAGCGGTGCGGATACGCAGTATTTT.

V gene TRBV4-1 combines with J gene TRBJ1-1; the D gene is possibly TRBD1 (5 bases). V was clipped by 0 bases and J by 0 bases, with 8 bases between them. Per the germline V gene, CDR1 is MGHRA and CDR2 is YSYEKL. This CDR3 spans 15 amino acids. This CDR3 is CASSQDWGVNTEAFF. The DNA of the CDR3 is TGCGCCAGCAGCCAAGATTGGGGCGTGAACACTGAAGCTTTCTTT.

The chain joins TRBV4-1 to TRBJ1-3; D is undetermined. Deletions cut 4 bases from V and 2 bases from J, with 12 bases between. CDR1 is MGHRA, CDR2 YSYEKL, per germline. The CDR3 sequence is 15 residues long. CDR3 in DNA: TGCGCCAGCAGCCCCGCGTTTCTCCCTGGAAACACCATATATTTT. Its protein is CASSPAFLPGNTIYF.

The chain joins TRBV10-3 to TRBJ2-7, with 8 bases aligning to TRBD1. This CDR3 comprises 14 residues. Germline CDR1 is ENHRY and CDR2 is SYGVKD. Trimming took 10 bases from V and 0 from J; bases not matched to a gene: 8. The CDR3 here is CATTGGVYSYEQYF. The CDR3 nucleotides are TGTGCCACCACAGGGGGTGTCTACTCCTACGAGCAGTACTTC.